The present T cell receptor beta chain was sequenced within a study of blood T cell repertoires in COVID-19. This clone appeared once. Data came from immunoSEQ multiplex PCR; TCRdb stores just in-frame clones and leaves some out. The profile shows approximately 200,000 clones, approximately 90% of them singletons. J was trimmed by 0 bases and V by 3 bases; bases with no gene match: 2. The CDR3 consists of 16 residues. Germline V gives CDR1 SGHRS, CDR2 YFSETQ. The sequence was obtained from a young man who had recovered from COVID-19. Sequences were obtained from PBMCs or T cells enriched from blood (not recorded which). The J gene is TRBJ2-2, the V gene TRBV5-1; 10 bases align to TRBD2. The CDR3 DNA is TGCGCCAGCAGCTCCGGACTAGCGGCGAACACCGGGGAGCTGTTTTTT. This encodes CASSSGLAANTGELFF.